The clone carrying this TCR beta chain was observed a single time. This sample is drawn from a study of blood T cell repertoires in COVID-19. Sequencing was performed with immunoSEQ multiplex PCR; in TCRdb, only in-frame clones are kept and a portion is missing. This table holds just over 30,000 clones, roughly 90% found once. The V end was cut by 3 bases, the J end by 2 bases, with 11 bases between. This CDR3 comprises 14 residues. The germline gives CDR1 SGHRS, CDR2 YFSETQ. The sequenced sample was peripheral blood. The TCR comes from a woman aged 40 to 55 with active or convalescent COVID-19. The chain carries TRBV5-1 and TRBJ2-5; D is possibly TRBD1 (5 bases). The CDR3 is CASSSQGRQETQYF. The CDR3 coding sequence is TGCGCCAGCAGCTCTCAGGGAAGACAAGAGACCCAGTACTTC.